Below are 15 T cell receptor beta chains sequenced from a single sample in a study of cytomegalovirus exposure and HLA in healthy donors. TCRdb's copy holds only in-frame clones and misses some; the assay was immunoSEQ multiplex PCR. The sample consists of 200,000 to 250,000 clones, 75% to 95% of them appearing once. The sequencing input was PBMCs. The receptors come from a woman younger than 30 in good health and CMV-seronegative.

The chain carries TRBV7-2 and TRBJ1-5; 10 bases line up with TRBD1. Looked up from germline, CDR1 is SGHTA and CDR2 is FQGNSA. The CDR3 length is 16 residues. With 5 bases clipped from V and 1 base from J, the junction kept 5 bases outside the gene matches. The CDR3 DNA reads TGTGCCAGCAGCGGGGACAGGGGAAGAAGCAATCAGCCCCAGCATTTT. Its translation: CASSGDRGRSNQPQHF.

This CDR3 reads CASSTRTGRAGYEQYF. The CDR3 DNA reads TGTGCCAGCAGCACCCGGACAGGGAGGGCAGGCTACGAGCAGTACTTC. The chain is built from TRBV27 and TRBJ2-7; D might be TRBD1 (8 bases). The V gene's germline CDR1 is MNHEY and CDR2 SMNVEV (reference sequence). The CDR3 has 16 amino acids. V lost 6 bases and J lost 3, with 21 bases in between.

The gene calls are TRBV5-8 and TRBJ1-4; a weak D match, TRBD1 (5 bases). The CDR3 runs to 12 residues. From germline, CDR1 is SGHTS and CDR2 YDEGEE. Trimming cost V 0 bases and J 11 bases, with 8 bases left between them. The CDR3 nucleotides read TGTGCCAGCAGCTTGGAGGGACTGAAACTGTTTTTT. Translation: CASSLEGLKLFF.

This rearrangement joins TRBV6-1 to TRBJ2-2, with 7 bases lining up with TRBD2. In germline, CDR1 is MNHNS, CDR2 SASEGT. V was pared by 3 bases and J by 6 bases, with 7 bases of the junction left unmatched. The CDR3 runs to 15 residues. CDR3 DNA sequence: TGTGCCAGCAGTGATAACGGGAGGATTTCCGGGGAGCTGTTTTTT. It codes for CASSDNGRISGELFF.

This clone was observed a single time. The rearrangement joins TRBV20-1 to TRBJ2-7; D is undetermined. Trimming pared 4 bases from V and 5 bases from J, leaving 9 bases between. This CDR3 contains 11 residues. The germline V gene has CDR1 DFQATT and CDR2 SNEGSKA (reference sequence). The CDR3 DNA sequence: TGCAGTGCTACCCCCAGTGACGAGCAGTACTTC. Amino acids: CSATPSDEQYF.

The chain is built from TRBV14 and TRBJ1-1; a possible D gene is TRBD1 (5 bases). This CDR3 is 15 amino acids long. Germline lookup yields CDR1 SGHDN and CDR2 FVKESK. V lost 1 base and J lost 2, with 11 bases in between. CDR3 region: CASSQGRQGNTEAFF. CDR3 sequence (DNA): TGTGCCAGCAGCCAAGGTCGTCAGGGAAACACTGAAGCTTTCTTT.

The CDR3 bases are TGTGCCTGGGGACAGGGGATTTCGGGAGAGCAGTACTTC. Translated: CAWGQGISGEQYF. The genes are TRBV30 and TRBJ2-7, with TRBD1 identical over 9 bases. Looked up from germline, CDR1 is GTSNPN and CDR2 is SVGIG (reference sequence). V lost 5 bases, J lost 7 bases, and 9 bases stayed unmatched. The CDR3 is made up of 13 amino acids.

V and J are TRBV6-1 and TRBJ2-1; 9 bases line up with TRBD2. Trimming cost V 8 bases and J 5 bases; bases outside gene matches: 10. CDR3 length equals 15 residues. In germline, CDR1 is MNHNS, CDR2 SASEGT. The CDR3 nucleotides read TGTGCCAGCCAGAAGCCGGGACTAGCCGACAATGAGCAGTTCTTC. It is translated as CASQKPGLADNEQFF.

V usage is TRBV7-9 and J usage is TRBJ2-5, with 8 nucleotides matching TRBD2. The germline gives CDR1 SEHNR, CDR2 FQNEAQ (reference sequence). This CDR3 contains 18 residues. CDR3 residues: CAGGPGTSPLMNQETQYF. The CDR3 nucleotides are TGTGCGGGCGGCCCCGGGACTAGTCCCCTCATGAATCAAGAGACCCAGTACTTC.

The chain has TRBV6-1 and TRBJ1-1, with D tentatively TRBD1 (6 bases). The germline CDR1 and CDR2 sequences are MNHNS and SASEGT. Trimming removed 7 bases from V and 0 bases from J, with 12 bases in between. The CDR3 extends over 14 amino acids. CDR3: CASTDRNMNTEAFF. In nucleotides, the CDR3 is TGTGCCAGCACAGACAGGAATATGAACACTGAAGCTTTCTTT.

This clone was observed a single time. This chain uses TRBV2 with TRBJ2-7, with 8 bases identical to TRBD2. In germline, CDR1 is SNHLY, CDR2 FYNNEI. After removal of 5 bases from V and 3 bases from J, the junction contained 9 bases not matched to a gene. The CDR3 contains 15 residues. CDR3 coding DNA: TGTGCCAGCAGTCCCCAGACTGCGGGAGGCTACGAGCAGTACTTC. Encoded protein: CASSPQTAGGYEQYF.

The rearrangement links TRBV7-3 to TRBJ1-1, with D perhaps TRBD1 (6 bases). V lost 5 bases and J lost 4, with 11 bases in between. Germline lookup yields CDR1 SGHTA and CDR2 FQGTGA. The length of the CDR3 is 13 residues. DNA for the CDR3: TGTGCCAGCAGCCCAACAGGGCCCACTGAAGCTTTCTTT. It specifies CASSPTGPTEAFF.

This chain joins TRBV27 and TRBJ2-7; the match to TRBD1 covers 8 bases. V was clipped by 6 bases and J by 5 bases; unmatched bases: 9. The CDR3 is 14 amino acids. Per the germline V gene, CDR1 is MNHEY and CDR2 is SMNVEV (reference sequence). As DNA, the CDR3 is TGTGCCAGCAGATTCACCGGGACAGGACACGAGCAGTACTTC. Its translation is CASRFTGTGHEQYF.

CDR3 bases: TGTGCCAGCAGCCACGACACCTCTGGAAACACCATATATTTT. This codes for CASSHDTSGNTIYF. V usage is TRBV4-2 and J usage is TRBJ1-3; no clear D. CDR1 is LGHNA and CDR2 is YNFKEQ in the germline V gene. Trimming cost V 3 bases and J 0 bases, with 6 bases left between them. The CDR3 spans 14 residues.

CDR3 nucleotides: TGTGCCAGTAGTACCCCGGACAGGGGGCCCTATGGCTACACCTTC. Residues: CASSTPDRGPYGYTF. This chain links TRBV19 with TRBJ1-2, with 11 bases lining up with TRBD1. After removal of 4 bases from V and 4 bases from J, the junction contained 5 bases not matched to a gene. The length of the CDR3 is 15 residues. The germline gives CDR1 LNHDA, CDR2 SQIVND (reference sequence).